This TCR beta chain originates from a study of OX40 agonist ivuxolimab in advanced cancers. Generated by immunoSEQ multiplex PCR, the TCRdb table keeps only in-frame clones and is missing some. Of about 58,000 clones listed, approximately 87% are singletons. CDR1 and CDR2 (germline): SGHTA, FQGNSA. The V end lost 5 bases, the J end lost 0 bases, and 14 bases lay between the germline ends. The CDR3 is made up of 16 amino acids. This receptor was taken from an adult with an advanced solid tumor such as melanoma, head and neck, liver or kidney cancer. The rearrangement joins TRBV7-2 to TRBJ1-3, with a weak D call TRBD1 (5 bases). The specimen comprised CD4+ or CD8+ T cells sorted from blood, sampled in a trial of the OX40 agonist ivuxolimab. In nucleotides, the CDR3 is TGTGCCAGCAGCCTCCCGGGACGGTCCTCTGGAAACACCATATATTTT. Protein product: CASSLPGRSSGNTIYF.